Listed below are T cell receptor beta chains from one sample, sequenced in a study of shared clonotypes between healthy human individuals. Libraries were prepared by immunoSEQ multiplex PCR; TCRdb keeps only in-frame clonotypes and omits some of them. The sample holds approximately 1.9 million clones, 90% to 95% seen once. Sequencing was performed on naive CD8+ T cells from PBMCs. These receptor sequences come from a man between 18 and 35 years old in good health. Some clones in this sample may be carry-over from other donors' samples. Each CDR3 is given with its conserved first and last residue. D genes are given only for firm matches. Clone size is shown for a subset of rows, as once, few, many or a class of expanded clone.

clone_size	j_call	v_call	d_call	cdr3_nt	cdr3_aa
few	TRBJ1-1	TRBV29-1	TRBD1	TGCAGCGTCCCGGGACAGGTGAACACTGAAGCTTTCTTT	CSVPGQVNTEAFF
once	TRBJ1-1	TRBV27	-	TGTGCCAGCAGTTTAGCTGGCGGGGTGGGAACTGAAGCTTTCTTT	CASSLAGGVGTEAFF
-	TRBJ1-1	TRBV5-1	-	TGCGCCAGCAGCTTACACCCGGACACCCGGAACACTGAAGCTTTCTTT	CASSLHPDTRNTEAFF
-	TRBJ2-5	TRBV7-3	-	TGTGCCAGCAGCTTACGAGGGGGGGTTTCTAAAGAGACCCAGTACTTC	CASSLRGGVSKETQYF
-	TRBJ2-7	TRBV5-1	-	TGCGCCAGCAGACCCGAGGGTAGGGGCGAGCAGTACTTC	CASRPEGRGEQYF
-	TRBJ2-2	TRBV4-1	TRBD2	TGCGCCAGCAGCCAGCTCTGGCGGGAGGCCACCGGGGAGCTGTTTTTT	CASSQLWREATGELFF
-	TRBJ2-1	TRBV9	TRBD2	TGTGCCAGCAGCGTAGCTGTGGCTAGCGGGCGATACAATGAGCAGTTCTTC	CASSVAVASGRYNEQFF
-	TRBJ1-2	TRBV7-9	-	TGTGCCAGCAGCTTAGGGGGAGAGGTTGGCTACACCTTC	CASSLGGEVGYTF
-	TRBJ2-4	TRBV7-9	TRBD1	TGTGCCAGCAGCACAACCGGGACAGGGAAAAACATTCAGTACTTC	CASSTTGTGKNIQYF
-	TRBJ2-3	TRBV6-4	-	TGTGCCAGCAGCCCTCGGGACGGGCGGTCGAACGGGGATACGCAGTATTTT	CASSPRDGRSNGDTQYF
-	TRBJ1-2	TRBV7-9	-	TGTGCCAGCAGCTTAGCCCCGGGGGGAAACTATGGCTACACCTTC	CASSLAPGGNYGYTF
-	TRBJ2-2	TRBV18	TRBD2	TGTGCCAGCTCACCCTCGGGACTACACGGGGAGCTGTTTTTT	CASSPSGLHGELFF
-	TRBJ2-5	TRBV4-1	-	TGCGCCAGCAGCCATCGATCAGGGCCCCAAGAGACCCAGTACTTC	CASSHRSGPQETQYF
-	TRBJ1-4	TRBV28	TRBD1	TGTGCCAGCAGTCCACCCAGGGGGGGGTATCTAGATGAAAAACTGTTTTTT	CASSPPRGGYLDEKLFF
once	TRBJ2-2	TRBV6-5	-	TGTGCCAGTAACCTCAGGGCGGGCACCGGGGAGCTGTTTTTT	CASNLRAGTGELFF
-	TRBJ2-7	TRBV7-9	-	TGTGCCAGCAGCCCACCCGGCGCGGGTATCTACGAGCAGTACTTC	CASSPPGAGIYEQYF
-	TRBJ2-6	TRBV19	-	TGTGCCAGTAGTCTCAATGGGACAAATCACAAGTCGGGCCAACGTCCTGACTTC	CASSLNGTNHKSGQRPDF
-	TRBJ2-1	TRBV9	-	TGTGCCAGCAGCGTAGCTGGCGGAGGGGAGCAGTTCTTC	CASSVAGGGEQFF
-	TRBJ2-1	TRBV25-1	-	TGTGCCAGCAGTGAAACAGGCCGCTACAATGAGCAGTTCTTC	CASSETGRYNEQFF
-	TRBJ1-2	TRBV23-1	-	TGCGCCAGCAGTCAATCGTGCTATGGCTACACCTTC	CASSQSCYGYTF
-	TRBJ2-3	TRBV11-2	-	TGTGCCAGCAGCTTAGTCGGGAGTAGCACAGATACGCAGTATTTT	CASSLVGSSTDTQYF
-	TRBJ2-7	TRBV27	-	TGTGCCAGCAAGAAGGTCGGCGAGCAGTACTTC	CASKKVGEQYF
-	TRBJ1-2	TRBV30	TRBD1	TGTGCTTTGGACAGGGGAATATGGTATGGCTACACCTTC	CALDRGIWYGYTF